Each of the 5 T cell receptor beta chains below was sequenced from the same sample in a study of T cell changes during pregnancy in multiple sclerosis. Clones were sequenced by immunoSEQ multiplex PCR, and TCRdb holds only the in-frame ones, with some missing. The sample records 64,000 or so clones, about nine tenths being singletons. The sample consisted of peripheral blood, taken in the first trimester of pregnancy. Every receptor here comes from a female donor with multiple sclerosis, enrolled in a pregnancy study.

The chain links TRBV10-3 to TRBJ1-2; weak D call: TRBD1 (5 bases). Trimming stripped 3 bases from V and 8 bases from J, with 10 bases between. The length of the CDR3 is 12 residues. The germline CDR1 and CDR2 sequences are ENHRY and SYGVKD. DNA of the CDR3: TGTGCCATCAGTGACGGGGGTGCCGGCTACACCTTC. This gives the protein CAISDGGAGYTF.

CDR3 coding DNA: TGTGCCAGCAGCCTCCAAGGGGACTATGGCTACACCTTC. Translating it yields CASSLQGDYGYTF. This rearrangement joins TRBV6-1 to TRBJ1-2; TRBD1 might be the D (5 bases). The germline V gene encodes CDR1 MNHNS and CDR2 SASEGT. The CDR3 spans 13 residues. V gave up 6 bases and J gave up 3 bases, with 11 bases separating them.

The V call is TRBV2, the J call TRBJ2-5; D possibly corresponds to TRBD2 (6 bases). Germline V lookup: CDR1 SNHLY, CDR2 FYNNEI. This CDR3 has 14 residues. Deletions cut 6 bases from V and 5 bases from J, with 16 bases between. Here the CDR3 reads CASRPGLREETQYF. CDR3 nucleotide sequence: TGTGCCAGCAGACCGGGACTCCGGGAGGAGACCCAGTACTTC.

The rearrangement uses TRBV6-5 and TRBJ2-5; possible D gene TRBD2, 5 bases. The CDR3 runs 14 residues. The germline V gene has CDR1 MNHEY and CDR2 SVGAGI. The V and J ends lost 2 bases and 5 bases respectively, with 12 bases between them. DNA of the CDR3: TGTGCCAGCAGTTACGGACTTAACTCCGAGACCCAGTACTTC. This translates into CASSYGLNSETQYF.

The J gene is TRBJ2-5, the V gene TRBV6-4, with TRBD1 matching 7 bases. The trim removed 6 bases at V and 2 bases at J, leaving 6 bases unmatched. Germline V gene data show CDR1 as MRHNA and CDR2 as SNTAGT. The CDR3 is 14 amino acids. For the CDR3, the DNA is TGTGCCAGCAGAACACAGGGGCGACAAGAGACCCAGTACTTC. This translates into CASRTQGRQETQYF.